The 9 T cell receptor beta chains presented below share a single source sample, sequenced in a study of cytomegalovirus exposure and HLA in healthy donors. The assay was immunoSEQ multiplex PCR, and TCRdb's table has in-frame clones only and misses some. The table shows roughly 260,000 clones, with around 91% occurring only once. Sample: PBMCs. Source of these receptors: a woman under 30 in good health and CMV-seronegative.

V usage is TRBV5-4 and J usage is TRBJ2-5, with 7 bases lining up with TRBD2. The ends lost 4 bases at V and 4 bases at J; junction bases unmatched: 7. Germline CDR1 SGHNT, CDR2 YYREEE (reference sequence). The CDR3 spans 14 residues. CDR3 DNA: TGTGCCAGCAGCCCGGGACTACCAAGAGAGACCCAGTACTTC. Its translation: CASSPGLPRETQYF.

CDR3 DNA sequence: TGCGCCAGCAGCCATCCCATGGCCAGGGACTTCTCCTCTGGAAACACCATATATTTT. As protein: CASSHPMARDFSSGNTIYF. The rearrangement joins TRBV4-1 to TRBJ1-3; TRBD1 is a possible D gene (5 bases). The CDR3 is 19 amino acids. The germline V gene encodes CDR1 MGHRA and CDR2 YSYEKL. V shed 3 bases and J shed 0 bases, with 21 bases lying between them.

This chain's CDR3 is CASSQVWTGMFSGELFF. The CDR3 DNA reads as TGCGCCAGCAGCCAAGTCTGGACAGGAATGTTTTCCGGGGAGCTGTTTTTT. V usage is TRBV4-1 and J usage is TRBJ2-2; 7 nucleotides line up with TRBD1. The CDR3 runs 17 residues. V shed 1 base and J 6 bases; nucleotides not matched to a gene: 11. Germline values: CDR1 MGHRA, CDR2 YSYEKL.

This chain links TRBV25-1 with TRBJ1-6; TRBD1 might be the D (6 bases). Germline assignment: CDR1 MGHDK and CDR2 SYGVNS. V dropped 6 bases and J dropped 4 bases, with 10 bases sitting between them. This CDR3 region has 14 residues. The CDR3 DNA is TGTGCCAGCAGGGACAGCAGATATAATTCACCCCTCCACTTT. Its protein is CASRDSRYNSPLHF. Full variable domain (missing parts from reference TRBV25-1 and TRBJ1-6): EADIYQTPRYLVIGTGKKITLECSQTMGHDKMYWYQQDPGMELHLIHYSYGVNSTEKGDLSSESTVSRIRTEHFPLTLESARPSHTSQYLCASRDSRYNSPLHFGNGTRLTVT.

The table lists this clone with a few counts. V gene TRBV7-9 combines with J gene TRBJ2-7; TRBD1 matches at 7 bases. Germline V gene data show CDR1 as SEHNR and CDR2 as FQNEAQ (reference sequence). With V trimmed by 5 bases and J by 3 bases, 4 bases remained unmatched. This CDR3 spans 13 amino acids. CDR3 region: CASSATGVYEQYF. CDR3 in DNA: TGTGCCAGCAGCGCCACAGGGGTCTACGAGCAGTACTTC.

This chain links TRBV9 with TRBJ2-3; 10 nucleotides align to TRBD2. J was trimmed by 2 bases and V by 4 bases; bases with no gene match: 7. This CDR3 has 16 residues. The germline CDR1 and CDR2 sequences are SGDLS and YYNGEE. The CDR3, as DNA: TGTGCCAGCAGCACCAAGCGGGGGGGCTTCACAGATACGCAGTATTTT. It encodes CASSTKRGGFTDTQYF.

The chain employs TRBV28 and TRBJ2-1; D not certain. V lost 7 bases and J lost 4, with 8 bases in between. The CDR3 has 12 residues. CDR1 and CDR2 (germline): MDHEN, SYDVKM. The CDR3 DNA sequence: TGTGCCAGCAATGACTTGTACAATGAGCAGTTCTTC. As protein: CASNDLYNEQFF.

This clone was recorded once. This chain links TRBV19 with TRBJ2-1; no clear D gene. The ends were cut back, 5 bases at V and 3 bases at J, with 8 bases in the middle. Germline V gene lookup returns CDR1 LNHDA and CDR2 SQIVND (reference sequence). The CDR3 extends over 13 amino acids. CDR3 in DNA: TGTGCCAGTAGTCCGACGGGCTACAATGAGCAGTTCTTC. This encodes CASSPTGYNEQFF.

The chain has TRBV9 and TRBJ2-7; TRBD1 agrees at 8 bases. Germline CDR1 and CDR2: SGDLS and YYNGEE. The CDR3 is made up of 15 amino acids. V trimming: 4 bases; J trimming: 2 bases; junction bases outside the gene matches: 8. The CDR3 region is CASSPDRDSPYEQYF. The CDR3 bases are TGTGCCAGCAGCCCGGACAGGGACTCTCCCTACGAGCAGTACTTC.